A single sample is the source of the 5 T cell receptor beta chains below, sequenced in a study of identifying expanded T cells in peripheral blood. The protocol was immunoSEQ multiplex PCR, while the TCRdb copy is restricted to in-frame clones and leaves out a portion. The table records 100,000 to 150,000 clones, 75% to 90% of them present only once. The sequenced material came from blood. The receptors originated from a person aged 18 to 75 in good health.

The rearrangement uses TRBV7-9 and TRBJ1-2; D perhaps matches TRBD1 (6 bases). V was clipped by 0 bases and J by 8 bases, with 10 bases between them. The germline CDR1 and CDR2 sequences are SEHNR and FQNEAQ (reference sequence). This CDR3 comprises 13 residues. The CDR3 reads CASSLAPGDGYTF. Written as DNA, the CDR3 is TGTGCCAGCAGCTTAGCGCCAGGGGACGGCTACACCTTC.

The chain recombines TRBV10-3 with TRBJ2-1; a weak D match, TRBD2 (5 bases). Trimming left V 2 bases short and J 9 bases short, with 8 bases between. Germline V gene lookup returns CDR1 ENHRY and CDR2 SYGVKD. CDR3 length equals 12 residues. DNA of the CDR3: TGTGCCATCAGTGAGCCCCGGGGTGAGCAGTTCTTC. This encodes CAISEPRGEQFF.

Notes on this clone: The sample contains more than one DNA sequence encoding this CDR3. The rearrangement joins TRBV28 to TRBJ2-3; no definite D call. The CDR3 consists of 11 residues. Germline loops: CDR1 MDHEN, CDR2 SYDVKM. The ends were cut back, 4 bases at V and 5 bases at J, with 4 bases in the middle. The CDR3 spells CASSSLDTQYF. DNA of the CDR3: TGTGCCAGCAGTTCACTAGATACGCAGTATTTT.

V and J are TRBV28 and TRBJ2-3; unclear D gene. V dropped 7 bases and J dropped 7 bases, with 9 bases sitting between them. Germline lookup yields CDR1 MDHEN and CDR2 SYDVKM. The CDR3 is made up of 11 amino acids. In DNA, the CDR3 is TGTGCCAGCATCCTGGGTTATACGCAGTATTTT. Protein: CASILGYTQYF.

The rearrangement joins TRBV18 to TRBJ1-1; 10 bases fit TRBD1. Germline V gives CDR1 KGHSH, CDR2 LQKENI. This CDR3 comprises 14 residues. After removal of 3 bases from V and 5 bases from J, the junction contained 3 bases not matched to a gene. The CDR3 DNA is TGTGCCAGCTCACCGGGACAGGGGTTGACTGAAGCTTTCTTT. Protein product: CASSPGQGLTEAFF.